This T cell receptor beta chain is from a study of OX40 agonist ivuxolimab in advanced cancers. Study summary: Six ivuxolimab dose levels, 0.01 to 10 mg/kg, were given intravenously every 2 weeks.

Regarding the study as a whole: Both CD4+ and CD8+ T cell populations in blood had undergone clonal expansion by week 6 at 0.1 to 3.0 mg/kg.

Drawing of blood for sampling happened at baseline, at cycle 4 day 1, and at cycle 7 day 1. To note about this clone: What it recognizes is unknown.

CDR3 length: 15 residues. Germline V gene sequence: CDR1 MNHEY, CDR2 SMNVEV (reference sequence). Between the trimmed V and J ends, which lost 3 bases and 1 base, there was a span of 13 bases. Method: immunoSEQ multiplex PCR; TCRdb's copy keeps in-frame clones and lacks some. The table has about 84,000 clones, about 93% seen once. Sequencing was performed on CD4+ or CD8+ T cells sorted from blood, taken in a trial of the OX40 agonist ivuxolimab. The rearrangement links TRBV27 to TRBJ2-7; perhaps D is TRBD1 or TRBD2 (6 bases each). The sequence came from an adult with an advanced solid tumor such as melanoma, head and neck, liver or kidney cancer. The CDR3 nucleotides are TGTGCCAGCAGTTTTTTTGGAGGGGGGTCCTACGAGCAGTACTTC. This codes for CASSFFGGGSYEQYF.